Described below is a single T cell receptor beta chain sequence and its context. This entry is derived from a study of T cells after somatic rescue of genetic block. Clones were sequenced by immunoSEQ multiplex PCR, and TCRdb holds only the in-frame ones, with some missing. This table holds roughly 70,000 clones, around 90% found once. Sequenced: peripheral blood mononuclear cells (PBMCs). This TCR came from a man aged 35 to 55.

CDR3 sequence: CATSRPWGSTDTQYF. As DNA, the CDR3 is TGTGCCACCAGCAGACCTTGGGGGAGTACAGATACGCAGTATTTT. V gene TRBV15 combines with J gene TRBJ2-3; D is perhaps TRBD1 or TRBD2 (5 bases each). The CDR3 loop spans 15 amino acids. V was shortened by 2 bases and J by 3 bases, with 12 bases between the two germline ends. Per the germline V gene, CDR1 is LNHNV and CDR2 is YYDKDF (reference sequence).